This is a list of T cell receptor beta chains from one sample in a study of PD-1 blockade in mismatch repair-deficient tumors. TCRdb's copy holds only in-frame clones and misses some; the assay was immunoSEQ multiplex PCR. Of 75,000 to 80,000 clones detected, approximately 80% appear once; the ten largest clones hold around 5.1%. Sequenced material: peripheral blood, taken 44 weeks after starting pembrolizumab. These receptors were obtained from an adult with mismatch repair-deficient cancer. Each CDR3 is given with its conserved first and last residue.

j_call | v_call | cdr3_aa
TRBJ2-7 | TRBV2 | CASSDGPGRVHGEQYF
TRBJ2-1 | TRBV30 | CAWSTPGTGLNEQFF
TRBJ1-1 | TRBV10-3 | CAIRLPNTEAFF
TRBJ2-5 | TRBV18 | CASSPPLRGAFQETQYF
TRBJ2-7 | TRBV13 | CASTLGTSGTYEQYF
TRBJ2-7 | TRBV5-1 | CASSFTGTFYEQYF
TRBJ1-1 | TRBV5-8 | CASSLLSGSGTEAFF
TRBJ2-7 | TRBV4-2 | CASSQDLLAGGPGEQYF
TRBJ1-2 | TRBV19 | CASSPGPSYGYTF
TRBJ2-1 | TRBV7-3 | CASSSQGANEQFF
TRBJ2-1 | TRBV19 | CASQKREYNEQFF
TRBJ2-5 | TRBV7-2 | CASSRQGLETQYF
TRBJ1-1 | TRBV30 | CAWDGDTEAFF
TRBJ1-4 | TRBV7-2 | CASSLGFSEKLFF
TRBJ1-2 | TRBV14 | CASSQDRTGGRGYTF
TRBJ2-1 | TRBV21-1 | CASSKPGLAGVREQFF
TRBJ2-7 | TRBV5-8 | CASSLVDRTYEQYF
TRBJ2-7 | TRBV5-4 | CASSTSQGQGYEQYF
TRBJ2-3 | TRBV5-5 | CASTSGGSTDTQYF
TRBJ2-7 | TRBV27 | CASGRGSGSPYEQYF
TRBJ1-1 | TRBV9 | CASTEDLNTEAFF
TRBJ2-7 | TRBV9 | CASSPGLAGGREQYF
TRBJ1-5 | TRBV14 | CASSPRGTNQPQHF
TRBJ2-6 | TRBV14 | CASSRTVHFFSGANVLTF
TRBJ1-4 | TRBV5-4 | CASSQDYSAGTATNEKLFF
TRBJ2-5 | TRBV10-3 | CATTFSGTGDETQYF
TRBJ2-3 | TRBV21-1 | CASSFTRGVGTDTQYF
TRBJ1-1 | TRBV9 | CASSVEGRNTEAFF